This TCR beta chain was obtained from a study of identical twins. As concerns this clonotype: The antigen remains undetermined.

Each CDR3 protein gets one entry after TCRdb re-called the 5' RACE reads with MiXCR. The sample yields around 370,000 distinct CDR3 sequences, approximately 9.1% seen once. CDR1 MNHEY and CDR2 SMNVEV come from the germline V gene (reference sequence). The CDR3 length is 13 residues. V shed 4 bases, J shed 8 bases, and the junction held 3 bases outside the gene matches. Findings and caveats of the study: Reduced insertions were recorded for abundant cord blood beta clonotypes, with no such pattern in memory repertoires.

The gene calls are TRBV27 and TRBJ2-1; 9 bases map to TRBD2. The material sequenced was naive T cells sorted from blood. The sequence was collected from a woman in her forties or fifties in good health. As DNA, the CDR3 is TGTGCCAGCAGTTCGTTAGCGGGGGATGAGCAGTTCTTC. As protein: CASSSLAGDEQFF.